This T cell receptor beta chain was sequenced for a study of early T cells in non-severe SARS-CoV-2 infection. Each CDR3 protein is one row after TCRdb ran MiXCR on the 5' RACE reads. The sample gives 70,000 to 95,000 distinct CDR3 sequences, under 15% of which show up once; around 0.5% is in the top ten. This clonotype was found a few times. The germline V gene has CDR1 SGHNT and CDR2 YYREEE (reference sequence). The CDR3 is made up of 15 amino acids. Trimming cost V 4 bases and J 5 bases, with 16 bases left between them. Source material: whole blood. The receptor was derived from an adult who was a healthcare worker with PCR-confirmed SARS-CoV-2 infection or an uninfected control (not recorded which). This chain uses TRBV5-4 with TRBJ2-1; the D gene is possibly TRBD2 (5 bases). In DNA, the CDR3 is TGTGCCAGCAGCCAATCCGGAACTAGGGACAATGAGCAGTTCTTC. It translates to CASSQSGTRDNEQFF.